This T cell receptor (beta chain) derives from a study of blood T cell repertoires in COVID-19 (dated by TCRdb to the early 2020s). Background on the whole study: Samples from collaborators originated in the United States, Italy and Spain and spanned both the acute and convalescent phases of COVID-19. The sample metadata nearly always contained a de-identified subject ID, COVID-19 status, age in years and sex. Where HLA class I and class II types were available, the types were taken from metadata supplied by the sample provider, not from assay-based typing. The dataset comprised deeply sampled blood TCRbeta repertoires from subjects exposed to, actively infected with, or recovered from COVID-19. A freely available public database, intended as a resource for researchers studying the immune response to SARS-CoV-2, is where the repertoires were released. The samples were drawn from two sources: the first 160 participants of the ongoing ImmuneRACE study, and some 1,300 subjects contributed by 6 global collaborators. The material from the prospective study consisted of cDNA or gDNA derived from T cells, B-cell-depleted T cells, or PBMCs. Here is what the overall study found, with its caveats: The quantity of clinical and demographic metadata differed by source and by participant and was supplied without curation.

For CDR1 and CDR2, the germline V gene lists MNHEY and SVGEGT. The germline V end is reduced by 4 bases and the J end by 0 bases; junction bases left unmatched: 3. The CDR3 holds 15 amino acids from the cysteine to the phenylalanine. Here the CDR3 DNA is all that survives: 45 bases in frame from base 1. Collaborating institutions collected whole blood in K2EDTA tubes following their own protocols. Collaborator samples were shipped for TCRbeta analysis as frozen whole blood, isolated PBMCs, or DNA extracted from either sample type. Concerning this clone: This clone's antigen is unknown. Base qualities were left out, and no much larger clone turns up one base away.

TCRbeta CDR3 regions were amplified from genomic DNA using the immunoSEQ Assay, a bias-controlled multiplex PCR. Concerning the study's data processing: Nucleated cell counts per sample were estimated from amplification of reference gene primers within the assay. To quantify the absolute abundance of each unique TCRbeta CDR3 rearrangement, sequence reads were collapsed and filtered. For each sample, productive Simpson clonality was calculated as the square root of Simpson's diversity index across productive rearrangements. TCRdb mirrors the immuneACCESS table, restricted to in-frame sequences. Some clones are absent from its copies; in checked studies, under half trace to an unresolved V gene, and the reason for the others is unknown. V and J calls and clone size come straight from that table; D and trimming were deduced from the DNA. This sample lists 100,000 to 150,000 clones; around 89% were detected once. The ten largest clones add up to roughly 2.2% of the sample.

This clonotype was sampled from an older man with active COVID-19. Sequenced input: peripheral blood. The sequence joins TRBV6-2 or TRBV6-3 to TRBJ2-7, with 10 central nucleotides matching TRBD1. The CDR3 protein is CASSSTGGLSYEQYF. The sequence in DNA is TGTGCCAGCAGTTCGACAGGGGGCCTCTCCTACGAGCAGTACTTC.